One and the same sample provided the 4 T cell receptor beta chains below, sequenced in a study of CD8 T cells in ankylosing spondylitis. TCRdb reanalysed the 5' RACE reads using MiXCR and keeps one entry per CDR3 protein. The sample holds more than 150,000 distinct CDR3 sequences, approximately 18% seen once. Sequenced: blood, either unsorted or a sorted T cell fraction (not recorded which). The receptors shown here come from a male donor between 5 and 29 years old with ankylosing spondylitis or in good health (not recorded which).

This clonotype was observed at least ten times. The V call is TRBV12-3 or TRBV12-4, the J call TRBJ1-5; D remains ambiguous. The CDR3 runs 14 residues. V lost 2 bases and J lost 1, with 6 bases in between. The CDR3 coding sequence is TGTGCCAGCAGTTTATTAAGCAGCAATCAGCCCCAGCATTTT. Protein product: CASSLLSSNQPQHF.

This chain links TRBV7-6 with TRBJ2-1; 7 bases are a match to TRBD1. From germline, CDR1 is SGHVS and CDR2 FNYEAQ. This CDR3 is built from 15 residues. After removal of 5 bases from V and 7 bases from J, the junction contained 11 bases not matched to a gene. CDR3 loop: CASSASGTAFNEQFF. The CDR3 region has the DNA TGTGCCAGCAGCGCCTCGGGGACAGCCTTTAATGAGCAGTTCTTC.

This clonotype occurred many times. This rearrangement joins TRBV15 to TRBJ1-2; the match to TRBD1 covers 7 bases. The CDR3 length is 14 residues. Germline CDR1 is LNHNV and CDR2 is YYDKDF (reference sequence). With V trimmed by 1 base and J by 4 bases, 3 bases remained unmatched. In nucleotides, the CDR3 is TGTGCCACCAGCAGAGGACAGGGTGGCTATGGCTACACCTTC. It encodes CATSRGQGGYGYTF. Combining the CDR3 with reference TRBV15 and TRBJ1-2 gives the whole variable domain DAMVIQNPRYQVTQFGKPVTLSCSQTLNHNVMYWYQQKSSQAPKLLFHYYDKDFNNEADTPDNFQSRRPNTSFCFLDIRSPGLGDTAMYLCATSRGQGGYGYTFGSGTRLTVV.

This clonotype was observed many times. V gene TRBV12-3 or TRBV12-4 combines with J gene TRBJ2-3; D not certain. The CDR3 totals 13 residues. Trimming stripped 6 bases from V and 3 bases from J, with 10 bases between. Written as DNA, the CDR3 is TGTGCCAGCAGCCGCCTAGATACAGATACGCAGTATTTT. It yields the protein CASSRLDTDTQYF.